Following are 24 T cell receptor beta chains from one sample sequenced in a study of T cell repertoires in aging, cancer and after chemotherapy. Multiplex touch-down PCR with TRB-A/B primers amplified rearranged V-D-J TRB sequences. Via MiXCR, TCRdb re-called the multiplex PCR reads, giving one row per CDR3 protein. The table has some 3,000 distinct CDR3 sequences, about 25% seen once. TCR beta rearrangements were amplified from peripheral blood genomic DNA. The sample comprised blood. All receptors come from a human donor with a solid tumor.

V is TRBV19 and J is TRBJ1-5; maybe TRBD1 (6 bases). The CDR3 loop spans 19 amino acids. The germline CDR1 and CDR2 sequences are LNHDA and SQIVND (reference sequence). The DNA of the CDR3 is TGTGCTTCCGCTACTGGACTCGGGTTGGGGGGGGCGGTTAGTCTGCCCCAGCATTTT. It encodes CASATGLGLGGAVSLPQHF.

This clonotype is medium-sized (0.01 to 0.1%) within its sample. The chain employs TRBV29-1 and TRBJ1-5; a weak D match, TRBD1 (5 bases). The CDR3 runs to 13 residues. The V end was cut by 5 bases, the J end by 4 bases, with 12 bases between. CDR1 is SQVTM and CDR2 is ANQGSEA in the germline V gene. This CDR3 reads CSVKAGTNQPQHF. In DNA form, the CDR3 reads TGCAGCGTTAAAGCAGGGACGAATCAGCCCCAGCATTTT. Full variable domain (missing parts from reference TRBV29-1 and TRBJ1-5): SAVISQKPSRDICQRGTSLTIQCQVDSQVTMMFWYRQQPGQSLTLIATANQGSEATYESGFVIDKFPISRPNLTFSTLTVSNMSPEDSSIYLCSVKAGTNQPQHFGDGTRLSIL.

This clonotype showed up just a few times. V and J are TRBV6-4 and TRBJ1-6; the D is unclear. Germline V gene data show CDR1 as MRHNA and CDR2 as SNTAGT. This CDR3 has 14 residues. V lost 3 bases, J lost 4 bases, and 7 bases lay in between. The CDR3 DNA sequence: TGTGCCAGCAGTGAGGGAGCTTATAATTCACCCCTCCACTTT. Translating gives CASSEGAYNSPLHF.

By share of the sample, this clonotype is medium-sized (0.01 to 0.1%). The rearrangement links TRBV18 to TRBJ2-3; D is undetermined. The CDR3 length is 13 residues. The germline V and J ends were trimmed by 2 bases and 2 bases, with 5 bases remaining between them. In germline, CDR1 is KGHSH, CDR2 LQKENI. The CDR3 region has the DNA TGTGCCAGCTCACCAGGGATCACAGATACGCAGTATTTT. It codes for CASSPGITDTQYF.

The table lists this clonotype with a few counts. The genes are TRBV5-1 and TRBJ2-2, with D hard to call. Trimming took off 0 bases at V and 6 bases at J, with 12 bases between the two ends. CDR1 is SGHRS and CDR2 is YFSETQ in the germline V gene. The CDR3 is 15 residues long. The CDR3 region has the DNA TGCGCCAGCAGCTTGGTTGATGGTACTCCCGGGGAGCTGTTTTTT. It is translated as CASSLVDGTPGELFF.

By its share, this clonotype is medium-sized. The gene calls are TRBV18 and TRBJ2-1, with 9 nucleotides matching TRBD2. In germline, CDR1 is KGHSH, CDR2 LQKENI. V gave up 5 bases and J gave up 7 bases; unmatched junction bases: 9. The CDR3 has 15 residues. CDR3 nucleotide sequence: TGTGCCAGCTCAGGGGTAGCGGGAGATGGGAATGAGCAGTTCTTC. It is translated as CASSGVAGDGNEQFF.

This clonotype qualifies as medium-sized. The rearrangement links TRBV15 to TRBJ2-1; perhaps TRBD2 as D (5 bases). The CDR3 totals 14 residues. Germline CDR1 and CDR2: LNHNV and YYDKDF (reference sequence). The V gene lost 5 bases and the J gene lost 3 bases, with 11 bases spanning the gap. CDR3 sequence reads: CATSSGWDYNEQFF. The DNA of the CDR3 is TGTGCCACCAGCTCGGGATGGGACTACAATGAGCAGTTCTTC.

In its sample, this clonotype ranks as medium-sized. V and J are TRBV6-5 and TRBJ1-6; D gene unclear. This CDR3 has 14 residues. V lost 2 bases and J lost 10, with 12 bases in between. Germline assignment: CDR1 MNHEY and CDR2 SVGAGI. The DNA for the CDR3 is TGTGCCAGCAGTTACGGAGGCTCCGAGTCACCCCTCCACTTT. Its protein product is CASSYGGSESPLHF.

This clonotype is termed medium-sized (0.01 to 0.1%). The rearrangement links TRBV27 to TRBJ2-7; 10 bases align to TRBD1. This CDR3 has 17 amino acids. V trimming: 5 bases; J trimming: 4 bases; junction bases outside the gene matches: 14. Germline values: CDR1 MNHEY, CDR2 SMNVEV (reference sequence). The CDR3 coding sequence is TGTGCCAGCAGTGTAGGGGACAGGGGAGCACTACGGTACGAGCAGTACTTC. The encoded protein is CASSVGDRGALRYEQYF.

This chain uses TRBV6-5 with TRBJ1-1; D remains unclear. Germline-derived CDR1 and CDR2 are MNHEY and SVGAGI. The CDR3 extends over 14 amino acids. V was cut by 2 bases and J by 2 bases, with 9 bases left in between. In nucleotides, the CDR3 is TGTGCCAGCAGTTACCGGACCGTAAACACTGAAGCTTTCTTT. This sequence encodes CASSYRTVNTEAFF.

This clonotype is medium-sized in the sample. The genes are TRBV29-1 and TRBJ2-5; 12 bases are shared with TRBD2. J gave up 2 bases and V 4 bases, and 5 bases lay outside the gene matches. The germline V gene has CDR1 SQVTM and CDR2 ANQGSEA. The CDR3 has 15 residues. CDR3 DNA sequence: TGCAGCGTTGTGGGACTAGCGGGCGCTCAAGAGACCCAGTACTTC. It is translated as CSVVGLAGAQETQYF.

Relative to its sample, this clonotype is large (0.1 to 1%). The gene calls are TRBV6-2 or TRBV6-3 and TRBJ2-1; D unclear. This CDR3 comprises 12 residues. Per germline, CDR1 MNHEY and CDR2 SVGEGT. V lost 8 bases, J lost 0 bases, and 5 bases lay in between. CDR3 bases: TGTGCCAGCGGGATCTCCTACAATGAGCAGTTCTTC. It yields the protein CASGISYNEQFF.

This clonotype has a handful of counts. This chain connects TRBV12-3 or TRBV12-4 to TRBJ2-4; 9 positions agree with TRBD1. The CDR3 contains 17 residues. Trimming at V came to 5 bases and at J to 6 bases, leaving 14 bases not matched to a gene. CDR3 coding DNA: TGTGCCAGCAGTCCGATCACCGGGACAGGGTCTGGAAACATTCAGTACTTC. This translates into CASSPITGTGSGNIQYF.

This clonotype was detected a few times. This rearrangement joins TRBV7-2 to TRBJ2-1; 7 bases line up with TRBD2. Germline CDR1 SGHTA, CDR2 FQGNSA. Trimming took 1 base from V and 6 from J; bases not matched to a gene: 3. This CDR3 is 14 amino acids long. Written as DNA, the CDR3 is TGTGCCAGCAGCTTAGGCGGGGGTAGCAATGAGCAGTTCTTC. It yields the protein CASSLGGGSNEQFF. The full variable domain, in which reference TRBV7-2 and TRBJ2-1 provide the parts outside the CDR3, is GAGVSQSPSNKVTEKGKDVELRCDPISGHTALYWYRQSLGQGLEFLIYFQGNSAPDKSGLPSDRFSAERTGGSVSTLTIQRTQQEDSAVYLCASSLGGGSNEQFFGPGTRLTVL.

Relative to its sample, this clonotype is medium-sized. The genes are TRBV18 and TRBJ2-3; weak D call: TRBD1 (6 bases). The CDR3 length is 14 residues. CDR1 KGHSH and CDR2 LQKENI come from the germline V gene. V was trimmed by 1 base and J by 5 bases, leaving 10 bases between them. The CDR3 DNA follows: TGTGCCAGCTCACCACGGCAGGGGAAAGATACGCAGTATTTT. Amino acid sequence: CASSPRQGKDTQYF.

Of note for this clonotype: This may arise from a read error, as a much more abundant clone is one base away. The V gene is TRBV29-1, the J gene TRBJ1-2; 10 nucleotides match TRBD1. Per the germline V gene, CDR1 is SQVTM and CDR2 is ANQGSEA. Trimming took 7 bases from V and 14 from J; bases not matched to a gene: 16. This CDR3 region has 13 residues. The CDR3 loop reads CSADAGTGVVRTF. The CDR3 nucleotides read TGCAGCGCTGATGCCGGGACAGGGGTGGTGAGGACCTTC. Full variable domain (outside the CDR3, taken from reference TRBV29-1 and TRBJ1-2): SAVISQKPSRDICQRGTSLTIQCQVDSQVTMMFWYRQQPGQSLTLIATANQGSEATYESGFVIDKFPISRPNLTFSTLTVSNMSPEDSSIYLCSADAGTGVVRTFGSGTRLTVV.

This clonotype is a singleton in its sample. The J gene is TRBJ1-1, the V gene TRBV10-1; 8 positions match TRBD1. Germline V gene data show CDR1 as WNHNN and CDR2 as SYGVQD (reference sequence). CDR3 length: 15 residues. The V gene end was trimmed by 7 bases and the J gene end by 1 base; junction bases not matched to a gene: 8. In DNA form, the CDR3 reads TGCGCCAGCACACTCTCGACAGGGGCGAACACTGAAGCTTTCTTT. Translated: CASTLSTGANTEAFF.

This clonotype has a handful of counts. This chain connects TRBV5-1 to TRBJ2-2; 11 nucleotides align to TRBD1. The CDR3 sequence is 17 residues long. CDR1 SGHRS and CDR2 YFSETQ come from the germline V gene. Trimming cost V 0 bases and J 4 bases; bases outside gene matches: 5. DNA of the CDR3: TGCGCCAGCAGCTTGGTAGGACAGGGGGCGACCACCGGGGAGCTGTTTTTT. Its translation is CASSLVGQGATTGELFF.

This clonotype was counted a few times. The CDR3 reads CSATKLGQFYEQYF. The CDR3 bases are TGCAGTGCTACCAAATTGGGACAGTTCTACGAGCAGTACTTC. The chain links TRBV20-1 to TRBJ2-7, with 7 bases lining up with TRBD1. The CDR3 is 14 residues long. Germline V CDR1 and CDR2: DFQATT, SNEGSKA (reference sequence). Unmatched junction bases numbered 9, after V lost 4 bases and J lost 3 bases.

This clonotype was found a few times. This could be a read error, since a much larger clone is one nucleotide away. J is TRBJ2-6 and V is TRBV29-1; TRBD1 is a possible D gene (5 bases). This CDR3 is 13 amino acids long. Germline V lookup: CDR1 SQVTM, CDR2 ANQGSEA. The CDR3 spells CSVESPGANDLTF. The CDR3 DNA reads as TGCAGCGTTGAATCACCTGGGGCCAACGACCTGACTTTC.

The chain has TRBV6-5 and TRBJ1-6; D gene ambiguous. The germline V and J ends were trimmed by 3 bases and 0 bases, with 9 bases remaining between them. Germline V gives CDR1 MNHEY, CDR2 SVGAGI. The CDR3 spans 16 residues. This CDR3 is CASSYSKSSYNSPLHF. CDR3 sequence (DNA): TGTGCCAGCAGTTATAGTAAGAGCTCCTATAATTCACCCCTCCACTTT.

The CDR3 spells CATSSRRGLRETQYF. CDR3 DNA: TGTGCCACCAGCTCCCGGAGGGGGTTGCGAGAGACCCAGTACTTC. The V and J genes are TRBV15 and TRBJ2-5; D is possibly TRBD1 or TRBD2 (6 bases each). This CDR3 has 15 amino acids. Germline V CDR1 and CDR2: LNHNV, YYDKDF (reference sequence). V lost 5 bases, J lost 4 bases, and 17 bases lay in between. The full variable domain, with the rest looked up from reference TRBV15 and TRBJ2-5, is DAMVIQNPRYQVTQFGKPVTLSCSQTLNHNVMYWYQQKSSQAPKLLFHYYDKDFNNEADTPDNFQSRRPNTSFCFLDIRSPGLGDTAMYLCATSSRRGLRETQYFGPGTRLLVL.

This clonotype is labeled as hyperexpanded. This chain uses TRBV30 with TRBJ1-6, with TRBD1 matching over 7 bases. CDR1 and CDR2 (germline): GTSNPN, SVGIG (reference sequence). The V segment lost 0 bases and the J segment 10 bases; nucleotides outside the gene matches: 9. The CDR3 runs to 15 residues. As DNA, the CDR3 is TGTGCCTGGAGTGTTGGGGGAGCAGGGGGGTCACCCCTCCACTTT. The encoded protein is CAWSVGGAGGSPLHF.

The chain employs TRBV6-1 and TRBJ2-7; 8 nucleotides agree with TRBD1. The CDR3 is 15 residues long. V dropped 7 bases and J dropped 2; count of bases not matched to a gene: 10. Germline lookup yields CDR1 MNHNS and CDR2 SASEGT. As DNA, the CDR3 is TGTGCCAGCATGGGAAGTAACAGGGGGACCTACGAGCAGTACTTC. Its translation: CASMGSNRGTYEQYF.